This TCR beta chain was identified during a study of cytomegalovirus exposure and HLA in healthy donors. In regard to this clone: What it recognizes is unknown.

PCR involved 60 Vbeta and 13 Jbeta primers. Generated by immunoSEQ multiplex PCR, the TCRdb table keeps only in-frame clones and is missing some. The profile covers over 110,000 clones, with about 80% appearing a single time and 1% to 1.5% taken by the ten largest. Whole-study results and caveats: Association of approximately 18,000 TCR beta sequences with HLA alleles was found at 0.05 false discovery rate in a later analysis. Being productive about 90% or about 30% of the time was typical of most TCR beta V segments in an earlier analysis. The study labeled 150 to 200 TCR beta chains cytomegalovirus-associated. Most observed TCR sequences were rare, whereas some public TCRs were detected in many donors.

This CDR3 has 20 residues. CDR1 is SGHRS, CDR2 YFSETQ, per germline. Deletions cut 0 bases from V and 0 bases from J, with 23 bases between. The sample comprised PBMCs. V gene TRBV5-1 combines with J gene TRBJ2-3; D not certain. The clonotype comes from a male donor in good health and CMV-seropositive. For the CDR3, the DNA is TGCGCCAGCAGCTTGGTAGTCTCAGGTTTGTGGGTCCCGAGCACAGATACGCAGTATTTT. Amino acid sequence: CASSLVVSGLWVPSTDTQYF.